This T cell receptor beta chain was observed in a study of blood T cell repertoires in COVID-19. As processed by the authors: Amplifying reference gene primers gave estimates of nucleated cell counts. Produced via immunoSEQ multiplex PCR; TCRdb's table is partial and in-frame only. V, J and clone size are those of that table, while D and trimming were read from the DNA. The sample holds hundreds of thousands of clones, 86% seen once. Sequenced input: peripheral blood. This TCR derives from a woman aged 25 to 39 with active or convalescent COVID-19.

The chain's CDR3 is CASSLAASLNTEAFF. CDR3 nucleotides: TGTGCCAGCAGTTTAGCCGCGTCGCTGAACACTGAAGCTTTCTTT. The chain carries TRBV27 and TRBJ1-1; no definite D call. Trimming cost V 2 bases and J 0 bases, with 10 bases left between them. Per the germline V gene, CDR1 is MNHEY and CDR2 is SMNVEV (reference sequence). The CDR3 length is 15 residues.